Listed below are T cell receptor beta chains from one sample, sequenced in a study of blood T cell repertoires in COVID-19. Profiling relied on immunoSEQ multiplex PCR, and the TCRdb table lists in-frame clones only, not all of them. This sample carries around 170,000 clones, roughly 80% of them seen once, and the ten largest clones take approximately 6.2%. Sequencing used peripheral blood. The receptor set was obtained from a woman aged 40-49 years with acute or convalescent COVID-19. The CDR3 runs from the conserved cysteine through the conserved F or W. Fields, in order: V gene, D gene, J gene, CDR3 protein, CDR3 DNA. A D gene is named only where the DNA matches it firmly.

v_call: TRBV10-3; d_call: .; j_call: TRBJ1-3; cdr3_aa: CAISDPVTGNTIYF; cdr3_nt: TGTGCCATCAGTGATCCGGTCACTGGAAACACCATATATTTT
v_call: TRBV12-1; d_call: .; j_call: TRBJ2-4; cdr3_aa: CASSFGSGAKNIQYF; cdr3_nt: .
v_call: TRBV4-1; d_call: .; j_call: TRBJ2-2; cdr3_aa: CASSQESGPSRAGELFF; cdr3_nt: TGCGCCAGCAGCCAAGAAAGCGGACCTAGTAGGGCCGGGGAGCTGTTTTTT
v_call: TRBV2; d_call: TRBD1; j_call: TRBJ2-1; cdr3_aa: CASRDRGDYNEQFF; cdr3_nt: TGTGCCAGCAGGGACAGGGGGGATTACAATGAGCAGTTCTTC
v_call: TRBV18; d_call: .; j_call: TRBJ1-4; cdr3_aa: CASSPLGGRIEKLFF; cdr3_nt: TGTGCCAGCTCACCACTGGGGGGGAGAATCGAAAAACTGTTTTTT
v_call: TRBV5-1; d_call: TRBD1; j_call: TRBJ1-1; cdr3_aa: CASSLEKGAVTEAFF; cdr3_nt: TGCGCCAGCAGCTTGGAGAAGGGGGCTGTCACTGAAGCTTTCTTT
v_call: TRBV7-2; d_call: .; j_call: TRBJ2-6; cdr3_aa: CASSFTGANVLTF; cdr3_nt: TGTGCCAGCAGCTTTACTGGGGCCAACGTCCTGACTTTC
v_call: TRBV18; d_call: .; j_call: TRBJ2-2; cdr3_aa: CASSPSGQGGELFF; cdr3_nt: TGTGCCAGCTCACCATCAGGGCAAGGCGGGGAGCTGTTTTTT
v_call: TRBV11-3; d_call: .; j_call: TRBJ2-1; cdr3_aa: CASSLEAAPYNEQFF; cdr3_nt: TGTGCCAGCAGCTTAGAGGCGGCCCCTTACAATGAGCAGTTCTTC
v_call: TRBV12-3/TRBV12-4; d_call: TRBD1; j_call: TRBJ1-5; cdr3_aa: CASSLTGDQPQHF; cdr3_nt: TGTGCCAGCAGTTTGACAGGGGATCAGCCCCAGCATTTT
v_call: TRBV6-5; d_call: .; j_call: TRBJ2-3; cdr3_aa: CASMDRGGADTQYF; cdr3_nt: TGTGCCAGTATGGACAGAGGGGGAGCAGATACGCAGTATTTT
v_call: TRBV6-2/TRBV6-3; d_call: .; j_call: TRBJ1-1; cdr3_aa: CASSPHERGNTEAFF; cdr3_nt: TGTGCCAGCAGTCCACACGAAAGGGGCAACACTGAAGCTTTCTTT
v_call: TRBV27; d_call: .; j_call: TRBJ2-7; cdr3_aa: CASSSNSYEQYF; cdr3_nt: TGTGCCAGCAGTTCTAACAGCTACGAGCAGTACTTC
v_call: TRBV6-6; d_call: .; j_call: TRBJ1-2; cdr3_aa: CASSYRGRSYGYTF; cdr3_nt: TGTGCCAGCAGTTACCGAGGGCGCTCCTATGGCTACACCTTC